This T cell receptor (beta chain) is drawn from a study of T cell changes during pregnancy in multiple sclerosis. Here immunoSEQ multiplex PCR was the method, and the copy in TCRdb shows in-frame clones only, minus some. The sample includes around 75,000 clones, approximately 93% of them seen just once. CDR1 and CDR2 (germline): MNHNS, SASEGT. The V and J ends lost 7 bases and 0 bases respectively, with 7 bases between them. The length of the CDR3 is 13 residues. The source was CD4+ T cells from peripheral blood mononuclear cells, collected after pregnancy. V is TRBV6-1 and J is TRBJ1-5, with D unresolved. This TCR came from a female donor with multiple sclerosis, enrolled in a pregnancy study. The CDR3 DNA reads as TGTGCCAGCACAGTTTATAGCAATCAGCCCCAGCATTTT. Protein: CASTVYSNQPQHF.